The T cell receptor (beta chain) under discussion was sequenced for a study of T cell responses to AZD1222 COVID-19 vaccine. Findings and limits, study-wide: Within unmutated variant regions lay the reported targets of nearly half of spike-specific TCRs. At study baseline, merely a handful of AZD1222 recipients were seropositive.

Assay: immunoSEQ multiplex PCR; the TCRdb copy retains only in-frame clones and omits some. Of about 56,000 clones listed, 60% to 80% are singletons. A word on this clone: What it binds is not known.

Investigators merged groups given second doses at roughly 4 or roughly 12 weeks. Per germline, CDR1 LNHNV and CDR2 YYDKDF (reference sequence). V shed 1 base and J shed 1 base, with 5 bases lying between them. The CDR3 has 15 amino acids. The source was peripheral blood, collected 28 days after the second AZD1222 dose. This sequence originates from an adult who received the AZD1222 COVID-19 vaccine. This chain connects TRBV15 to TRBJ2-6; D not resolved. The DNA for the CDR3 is TGTGCCACCAGCAGAGCGGGTTCTGGGGCCAACGTCCTGACTTTC. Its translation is CATSRAGSGANVLTF.